Sequencing of this T cell receptor beta chain was carried out in a study of sequential checkpoint blockade in melanoma. This CDR3 comprises 14 residues. Germline assignment: CDR1 MNHNY and CDR2 SVGAGI (reference sequence). With V trimmed by 4 bases and J by 11 bases, 13 bases remained unmatched. Treatment here: randomized to nivolumab then ipilimumab (arm A) or the reverse (arm B). TCRdb keeps only in-frame clones here, not all; method: immunoSEQ multiplex PCR. The data hold 17,000 or so clones, with about 50% observed a single time. The receptor comes from a human donor with melanoma. The sample consisted of CD8+ T cells sorted from blood (inferred from file names), taken from a patient given nivolumab and ipilimumab in sequence. The gene calls are TRBV6-6 and TRBJ2-5; TRBD1 agrees at 7 bases. The CDR3 is CASSWAQGKEEQYF. CDR3 sequence (DNA): TGTGCCAGCAGTTGGGCACAGGGGAAGGAAGAGCAGTACTTC.